Listed below are T cell receptor beta chains from one sample, sequenced in a study of cytomegalovirus exposure and HLA in healthy donors. Here immunoSEQ multiplex PCR was the method, and the copy in TCRdb shows in-frame clones only, minus some. This table lists some 72,000 clones. Sequencing was done on a sample of PBMCs. The receptors were gathered from a boy aged 5-17 years in good health and CMV-seronegative. Each CDR3 is given with its conserved first and last residue. A D gene is named only where the DNA matches it firmly.

D,J,V,CDR3,DNA
.,TRBJ2-7,TRBV30,CAWTGWSYEQYF,TGTGCCTGGACCGGGTGGTCCTACGAGCAGTACTTC
.,TRBJ1-5,TRBV9,CASSAGVNQPQHF,TGTGCCAGCAGCGCGGGGGTAAATCAGCCCCAGCATTTT
.,TRBJ1-1,TRBV2,CASSVNTEAFF,TGTGCCAGCAGTGTAAACACTGAAGCTTTCTTT
.,TRBJ2-1,TRBV7-9,CASSSFYNEQFF,TGTGCCAGCAGCTCCTTCTACAATGAGCAGTTCTTC
.,TRBJ1-1,TRBV7-9,CASSDMYTEAFF,TGTGCCAGCAGCGACATGTACACTGAAGCTTTCTTT
TRBD1,TRBJ2-7,TRBV5-1,CASSLGDSSSAYEQYF,TGCGCCAGCAGCTTGGGGGACAGTTCGAGCGCCTACGAGCAGTACTTC
TRBD2,TRBJ2-1,TRBV5-1,CASSLAGESRNEQFF,TGCGCCAGCAGCTTAGCGGGAGAGTCTCGCAATGAGCAGTTCTTC
.,TRBJ1-4,TRBV27,CASSLARGDEKLFF,TGTGCCAGCAGTTTGGCCAGGGGAGATGAAAAACTGTTTTTT
.,TRBJ2-2,TRBV4-3,CASSQDYSGLYTGELFF,TGCGCCAGCAGCCAAGATTACTCGGGACTCTACACCGGGGAGCTGTTTTTT
TRBD1,TRBJ1-6,TRBV6-5,CASRGGLDSPLHF,TGTGCCAGCAGAGGGGGCCTTGATTCACCCCTCCACTTT
TRBD2,TRBJ2-1,TRBV25-1,CASTGTVAGVGEQFF,TGTGCCAGCACCGGAACGGTAGCGGGAGTTGGTGAGCAGTTCTTC
.,TRBJ1-5,TRBV18,CASSPPGGKWDQPQHF,TGTGCCAGCTCACCACCGGGGGGGAAGTGGGATCAGCCCCAGCATTTT